These T cell receptor beta chains were read from a single sample in a study of blood T cell repertoires in COVID-19. TCRdb keeps only in-frame clones here, not all; method: immunoSEQ multiplex PCR. There are around 400,000 clones in the sample; about 88% occur only once, and approximately 1.5% lies in the top ten. The sequenced material came from PBMCs or T cells enriched from blood (not recorded which). The receptors were sampled from a woman younger than 30 who had been exposed to COVID-19. Each CDR3 is given with its conserved first and last residue. D genes are given only for firm matches. Clone size appears in some rows only: once, few, many, or a class for an expanded clone.

abundance: -; j_gene: TRBJ2-7; v_gene: TRBV7-8; d_gene: -; CDR3nt: TGTGCCAGCAGCTTAGCGGGGGGTCGGTACGAGCAGTACTTC; CDR3aa: CASSLAGGRYEQYF
abundance: -; j_gene: TRBJ1-2; v_gene: TRBV7-2; d_gene: -; CDR3nt: TGTGCCAGCAGACCAGGGGTTCGGGACTATGGCTACACCTTC; CDR3aa: CASRPGVRDYGYTF
abundance: once; j_gene: TRBJ1-5; v_gene: TRBV7-2; d_gene: TRBD1; CDR3nt: TGTGCCAGCAGCTCTCCGCCCGGACAGGGGCATCAGCCCCAGCATTTT; CDR3aa: CASSSPPGQGHQPQHF
abundance: -; j_gene: TRBJ2-7; v_gene: TRBV28; d_gene: -; CDR3nt: TGTGCCAGCAGTTATACAGGGTTCGAGCAGTACTTC; CDR3aa: CASSYTGFEQYF
abundance: -; j_gene: TRBJ2-7; v_gene: TRBV7-9; d_gene: TRBD1; CDR3nt: TGTGCCAGCAGCTCATTAGGGACAGGGTACGAGCAGTACTTC; CDR3aa: CASSSLGTGYEQYF
abundance: -; j_gene: TRBJ2-7; v_gene: TRBV5-1; d_gene: -; CDR3nt: TGCGCCAGCAGCTTGAGCCAGGGCGAGCAGTACTTC; CDR3aa: CASSLSQGEQYF
abundance: -; j_gene: TRBJ2-5; v_gene: TRBV4-3; d_gene: -; CDR3nt: TGCGCCAGCAGCCAAGATCGGGAACCCCAGACCCAGTACTTC; CDR3aa: CASSQDREPQTQYF
abundance: -; j_gene: TRBJ2-5; v_gene: TRBV10-3; d_gene: -; CDR3nt: TGTGCCATCAGCCCTAGTCCTGAGACCCAGTACTTC; CDR3aa: CAISPSPETQYF
abundance: -; j_gene: TRBJ2-7; v_gene: TRBV4-3; d_gene: -; CDR3nt: TGCGCCAGCAGCCAGACAGTGAGCTCCTACGAGCAGTACTTC; CDR3aa: CASSQTVSSYEQYF
abundance: -; j_gene: TRBJ1-5; v_gene: TRBV12-3/TRBV12-4; d_gene: -; CDR3nt: TGTGCCAGCACCGTAACCCGGGGGCAGCCCCAGCATTTT; CDR3aa: CASTVTRGQPQHF
abundance: -; j_gene: TRBJ2-7; v_gene: TRBV18; d_gene: TRBD2; CDR3nt: TGTGCCAGCTCACCCTCACTAGCGGAGGACCTCTTCTACGAGCAGTACTTC; CDR3aa: CASSPSLAEDLFYEQYF
abundance: -; j_gene: TRBJ1-5; v_gene: TRBV27; d_gene: -; CDR3nt: TGTGCCAGCAGTGTCTATTCCGGGTTACAGGTTCAGCCCCAGCATTTT; CDR3aa: CASSVYSGLQVQPQHF
abundance: -; j_gene: TRBJ2-1; v_gene: TRBV27; d_gene: -; CDR3nt: TGTGCCAGCAGTTTTTCAACTAGCCTACTCGGGCGGTACAATGAGCAGTTCTTC; CDR3aa: CASSFSTSLLGRYNEQFF
abundance: once; j_gene: TRBJ2-7; v_gene: TRBV28; d_gene: -; CDR3nt: TGTGCCAGCACTAGGAAATCCCCCGGGCTAGCGCCTAGATGGGGATACGAGCAGTACTTC; CDR3aa: CASTRKSPGLAPRWGYEQYF
abundance: -; j_gene: TRBJ1-2; v_gene: TRBV12-3/TRBV12-4; d_gene: -; CDR3nt: TGTGCCAGCAGTTTAGTTTTAGATTATGGCTACACCTTC; CDR3aa: CASSLVLDYGYTF
abundance: few; j_gene: TRBJ2-3; v_gene: TRBV27; d_gene: TRBD2; CDR3nt: TGTGCCAGCAGGGGGCCGAGACTAGCGGCTAGCACAGATACGCAGTATTTT; CDR3aa: CASRGPRLAASTDTQYF
abundance: -; j_gene: TRBJ1-1; v_gene: TRBV6-5; d_gene: -; CDR3nt: TGTGCCAGCAGTTACTCAAGTGCGACGGAGGAGACTGAAGCTTTCTTT; CDR3aa: CASSYSSATEETEAFF
abundance: -; j_gene: TRBJ2-1; v_gene: TRBV2; d_gene: TRBD1; CDR3nt: TGTGCCAGCAGTCGACAGGGGGCTATAGATGAGCAGTTCTTC; CDR3aa: CASSRQGAIDEQFF
abundance: once; j_gene: TRBJ1-2; v_gene: TRBV19; d_gene: TRBD1; CDR3nt: TGTGCCAGTACCCTCTTAGGGTCAGGACAGGGGAACTATGGCTACACCTTC; CDR3aa: CASTLLGSGQGNYGYTF
abundance: -; j_gene: TRBJ1-1; v_gene: TRBV19; d_gene: TRBD1; CDR3nt: TGTGCCAGCCATCAGGCTAACAGGGGTTTGAACACTGAAGCTTTCTTT; CDR3aa: CASHQANRGLNTEAFF